What follows are 30 T cell receptor beta chains derived from one specimen sequenced in a study of blood T cell repertoires in COVID-19 (dated by TCRdb to the early 2020s). Receptor amplification or capture employed the immunoSEQ multiplex PCR assay. TCRdb took this table from immuneACCESS and kept in-frame rearrangements with V and J called. Such tables lack part of the clones; where checked against another copy, unresolved V genes explain under half of the gap, and the rest is unexplained. The sample includes 35,000 to 50,000 clones, with over 70% observed a single time. The ten largest clones take up roughly 6.2% of the sample. The sample was peripheral blood. Every receptor here comes from a woman of 80 years or more with acute or convalescent COVID-19.

This chain connects TRBV6-1 to TRBJ1-1; 8 bases are a match to TRBD1. CDR3 size: 17 residues. V gave up 2 bases and J gave up 0 bases; unmatched junction bases: 8. Germline CDR1 reads MNHNS; CDR2 reads SASEGT. The CDR3: CASSERRDRYMNTEAFF. As DNA, the CDR3 is TGTGCCAGCAGTGAAAGGAGGGACAGGTACATGAACACTGAAGCTTTCTTT.

This sequence joins TRBV27 and TRBJ1-5; 9 bases line up with TRBD1. With 2 bases clipped from V and 9 bases from J, the junction kept 11 bases outside the gene matches. The CDR3 contains 16 residues. CDR1 MNHEY and CDR2 SMNVEV come from the germline V gene (reference sequence). DNA for the CDR3: TGTGCCAGCAGTTTACTGGACAGGGGCACCTGGGGGCCCCAGCATTTT. This translates into CASSLLDRGTWGPQHF.

The rearrangement joins TRBV29-1 to TRBJ1-2; 10 nucleotides match TRBD1. CDR1 is SQVTM, CDR2 ANQGSEA, per germline. The junction had 8 bases not matched to a gene; V was cut back by 1 base and J by 0 bases. The CDR3 runs to 17 residues. The CDR3 bases are TGCAGCGTTGAAGGAGGACAGGGGGTCGAAGCTAACTATGGCTACACCTTC. It yields the protein CSVEGGQGVEANYGYTF.

The chain uses TRBV5-1 and TRBJ2-1; 16 bases line up with TRBD2. Germline V lookup: CDR1 SGHRS, CDR2 YFSETQ. Trimming at V came to 4 bases and at J to 8 bases, leaving 6 bases not matched to a gene. The CDR3 covers 16 residues. The CDR3 spells CASSPGLAGGRDEQFF. DNA for the CDR3: TGCGCCAGCAGCCCGGGACTAGCGGGGGGGCGGGATGAGCAGTTCTTC. The whole variable domain, remainder taken from reference TRBV5-1 and TRBJ2-1, is KAGVTQTPRYLIKTRGQQVTLSCSPISGHRSVSWYQQTPGQGLQFLFEYFSETQRNKGNFPGRFSGRQFSNSRSEMNVSTLELGDSALYLCASSPGLAGGRDEQFFGPGTRLTVL.

The rearrangement links TRBV3-1 (or the pseudogene TRBV3-2) to TRBJ1-5; the D gene is possibly TRBD1 (5 bases). The CDR3 is 14 residues long. V dropped 1 base and J dropped 6 bases, with 10 bases sitting between them. Germline V gene data show CDR1 as LGHDT and CDR2 as YNNKEL (reference sequence). CDR3 nucleotide sequence: TGTGCCAGCAGCCAAGTTGGGGCAGGTCAGCCCCAGCATTTT. This encodes CASSQVGAGQPQHF.

The chain uses TRBV7-9 and TRBJ1-5; D gene uncertain. CDR1 SEHNR and CDR2 FQNEAQ come from the germline V gene (reference sequence). CDR3 length equals 12 residues. With 3 bases removed from V and 2 bases from J, the gap between germline ends came to 2 bases. The CDR3 region is CASSFGNQPQHF. CDR3 DNA: TGTGCCAGCAGCTTCGGCAATCAGCCCCAGCATTTT.

The genes are TRBV21-1 and TRBJ2-2; the DNA was not compared with TRBD1, the D call given in the table. TRBV21-1 is termed a pseudogene. The CDR3 has 17 residues. The CDR3 DNA reads as TGTGCCAGCAGCAAGATTCAACAGGGTGGAGTCTCCGGGGAGCTGTTTTTT. It yields the protein CASSKIQQGGVSGELFF.

The chain joins TRBV6-5 to TRBJ2-3; 7 bases fit TRBD1. The CDR3 totals 15 residues. V lost 8 bases to trimming and J lost 1 base; unmatched junction nucleotides: 9. CDR1 is MNHEY, CDR2 SVGAGI, per germline. The CDR3 DNA reads as TGTGCCAGCGAGACAGGGTCTGAAGGCACAGATACGCAGTATTTT. This codes for CASETGSEGTDTQYF.

The chain is built from TRBV3-1 (or the pseudogene TRBV3-2) and TRBJ2-5; D perhaps matches TRBD1 (5 bases). The V end was cut by 1 base, the J end by 5 bases, with 11 bases between. CDR3 length equals 14 residues. CDR1 and CDR2 from the germline V gene are LGHDT and YNNKEL (reference sequence). CDR3 DNA: TGTGCCAGCAGCCAAGTTAGGACAACGGAGACCCAGTACTTC. Translated, it gives CASSQVRTTETQYF.

The rearrangement uses TRBV6-6 and TRBJ2-5, with TRBD1 matching 8 bases. Germline V CDR1 and CDR2: MNHNY, SVGAGI (reference sequence). The CDR3 length is 15 residues. V was clipped by 6 bases and J by 5 bases; unmatched bases: 11. The CDR3 nucleotides read TGTGCCAGCAGAGGCGGACAGGGAAGCGTGGAGACCCAGTACTTC. This codes for CASRGGQGSVETQYF.

The chain couples TRBV4-1 to TRBJ2-7; D call uncertain. V was shortened by 0 bases and J by 2 bases, with 14 bases between the two germline ends. This CDR3 is built from 16 residues. The germline V gene has CDR1 MGHRA and CDR2 YSYEKL. The DNA for the CDR3 is TGCGCCAGCAGCCAAGATCCCTCTCCTTCTACCTACGAGCAGTACTTC. Translated: CASSQDPSPSTYEQYF.

This chain links TRBV5-1 with TRBJ1-4; 9 bases map to TRBD1. Trimming cost V 4 bases and J 7 bases; bases outside gene matches: 5. This CDR3 is built from 14 residues. Looked up from germline, CDR1 is SGHRS and CDR2 is YFSETQ. The CDR3 here is CASSDRQGGEKLFF. As DNA, the CDR3 is TGCGCCAGCAGCGACAGACAGGGGGGTGAAAAACTGTTTTTT. The whole variable domain, remainder taken from reference TRBV5-1 and TRBJ1-4, is KAGVTQTPRYLIKTRGQQVTLSCSPISGHRSVSWYQQTPGQGLQFLFEYFSETQRNKGNFPGRFSGRQFSNSRSEMNVSTLELGDSALYLCASSDRQGGEKLFFGSGTQLSVL.

The chain recombines TRBV9 with TRBJ2-2; 8 nucleotides match TRBD1. CDR3 length: 15 residues. V lost 4 bases to trimming and J lost 1 base; unmatched junction nucleotides: 3. The germline V gene encodes CDR1 SGDLS and CDR2 YYNGEE. CDR3 loop: CASSRDRKNTGELFF. In nucleotides, the CDR3 is TGTGCCAGCAGCCGGGACAGGAAGAACACCGGGGAGCTGTTTTTT.

The chain employs TRBV2 and TRBJ1-1; TRBD1 matches 7 bases. The germline V gene has CDR1 SNHLY and CDR2 FYNNEI. This CDR3 has 14 residues. The V and J ends lost 8 bases and 6 bases, in that order; junction bases with no gene match: 12. The CDR3 nucleotides read TGTGCCAGCGCTAGACAGGGACGAACGCCTGAAGCTTTCTTT. It specifies CASARQGRTPEAFF. Complete variable domain (other parts from reference TRBV2 and TRBJ1-1): EPEVTQTPSHQVTQMGQEVILRCVPISNHLYFYWYRQILGQKVEFLVSFYNNEISEKSEIFDDQFSVERPDGSNFTLKIRSTKLEDSAMYFCASARQGRTPEAFFGQGTRLTVV.

The chain links TRBV6-6 to TRBJ1-6; the match to TRBD1 covers 7 bases. V shed 1 base and J 7 bases; nucleotides not matched to a gene: 7. The CDR3 runs 16 residues. Germline lookup yields CDR1 MNHNY and CDR2 SVGAGI (reference sequence). Here the CDR3 reads CASSYFPGQRNSPLHF. Here the CDR3 DNA reads TGTGCCAGCAGTTACTTTCCGGGACAGCGGAATTCACCCCTCCACTTT.

The chain links TRBV10-2 to TRBJ2-5, with TRBD2 matching 7 bases. J gave up 2 bases and V 1 base, and 7 bases lay outside the gene matches. The CDR3 loop spans 16 amino acids. Germline V CDR1 and CDR2: WSHSY, SAAADI. The DNA for the CDR3 is TGCGCCAGCAGTGAGTGGCGGTTACTAGCGCAAGAGACCCAGTACTTC. Its translation: CASSEWRLLAQETQYF.

This clone was counted a few times. The genes are TRBV5-1 and TRBJ2-2; 8 nucleotides align to TRBD1. Germline CDR1 and CDR2: SGHRS and YFSETQ. Trimming took 4 bases from V and 1 from J; bases not matched to a gene: 3. The length of the CDR3 is 15 residues. The CDR3 protein is CASSQGQGNTGELFF. In DNA, the CDR3 is TGCGCCAGCAGCCAAGGACAGGGGAACACCGGGGAGCTGTTTTTT.

The genes are TRBV19 and TRBJ1-1; TRBD1 aligns across 8 bases. J was trimmed by 6 bases and V by 5 bases; bases with no gene match: 11. The CDR3 sequence is 15 residues long. Germline lookup yields CDR1 LNHDA and CDR2 SQIVND (reference sequence). Here the CDR3 reads CASSELTGEVAEAFF. CDR3 nucleotides: TGTGCCAGTAGTGAACTGACAGGGGAGGTAGCTGAAGCTTTCTTT.

This clone has only one observation. CDR3 protein: CASTLGGTGKETQYF. The DNA for the CDR3 is TGTGCCAGCACCTTAGGAGGGACAGGTAAAGAGACCCAGTACTTC. The chain links TRBV6-5 to TRBJ2-5, with 8 nucleotides matching TRBD1. This CDR3 is built from 15 residues. V dropped 7 bases and J dropped 3; count of bases not matched to a gene: 10. The germline gives CDR1 MNHEY, CDR2 SVGAGI.

This chain joins TRBV2 and TRBJ2-5; D possibly corresponds to TRBD2 (7 bases). The germline gives CDR1 SNHLY, CDR2 FYNNEI. The CDR3 is 16 residues long. V was clipped by 3 bases and J by 5 bases, with 19 bases between them. The CDR3 DNA follows: TGTGCCAGCAGTGAGATGTGGGTCGGGGGGCTGGAGACCCAGTACTTC. Residues: CASSEMWVGGLETQYF.

The V call is TRBV5-1, the J call TRBJ2-1, with D possibly matching TRBD1 (5 bases). This CDR3 spans 15 amino acids. V was pared by 4 bases and J by 1 base, with 12 bases between. Germline V gene lookup returns CDR1 SGHRS and CDR2 YFSETQ. CDR3 DNA: TGCGCCAGCAGCCCTCAGGGTGAGTCCTACAATGAGCAGTTCTTC. Its translation: CASSPQGESYNEQFF.

This chain links TRBV11-2 with TRBJ2-3; possible D gene TRBD2, 6 bases. CDR1 and CDR2 (germline): SGHAT, FQNNGV. This CDR3 has 14 amino acids. Trimming pared 3 bases from V and 8 bases from J, leaving 15 bases between. This CDR3 reads CASSLGLGLVTQYF. In DNA form, the CDR3 reads TGTGCCAGCAGCTTGGGACTCGGGCTTGTTACGCAGTATTTT.

This chain uses TRBV7-2 with TRBJ2-3; 7 bases agree with TRBD2. This CDR3 is 15 amino acids long. Germline CDR1 is SGHTA and CDR2 is FQGNSA. The V gene end was trimmed by 1 base and the J gene end by 0 bases; junction bases not matched to a gene: 1. CDR3 protein: CASSLGRGSTDTQYF. CDR3 bases: TGTGCCAGCAGCTTAGGGCGGGGGAGCACAGATACGCAGTATTTT.

The chain couples TRBV6-4 to TRBJ2-5; 11 positions match TRBD2. The CDR3 totals 15 residues. Germline loops: CDR1 MRHNA, CDR2 SNTAGT. Unmatched junction bases numbered 5, after V lost 3 bases and J lost 5 bases. The CDR3 nucleotides are TGTGCCAGCAGTGAGACTAGCGGGGATTTTGAGACCCAGTACTTC. This gives the protein CASSETSGDFETQYF.

The V gene is TRBV30, the J gene TRBJ2-3; 8 bases fit TRBD2. V was clipped by 5 bases and J by 4 bases; unmatched bases: 8. Germline V gene sequence: CDR1 GTSNPN, CDR2 SVGIG (reference sequence). The CDR3 totals 14 residues. CDR3 in amino acids: CAWRRGGNADTQYF. The CDR3 DNA reads TGTGCCTGGCGCCGGGGGGGTAACGCAGATACGCAGTATTTT.

The chain recombines TRBV4-2 with TRBJ1-2; 7 bases map to TRBD1. The germline V gene encodes CDR1 LGHNA and CDR2 YNFKEQ. The V gene end was trimmed by 3 bases and the J gene end by 3 bases; junction bases not matched to a gene: 7. CDR3 length: 15 residues. CDR3 DNA: TGTGCCAGCAGCCACTCAGAGGGGGCCGACTATGGCTACACCTTC. Residues: CASSHSEGADYGYTF.

The genes are TRBV12-3 or TRBV12-4 and TRBJ1-1; a weak D match, TRBD1 (6 bases). V shed 6 bases and J shed 1 base, with 9 bases lying between them. The CDR3 consists of 13 residues. CDR3: CASSPTGNTEAFF. CDR3 sequence (DNA): TGTGCCAGCAGCCCGACAGGGAACACTGAAGCTTTCTTT.

V and J are TRBV21-1 and TRBJ1-4. TRBV21-1 is an annotated pseudogene. The CDR3 spans 12 residues. This CDR3 is CASSKPGRGLFF. In nucleotides, the CDR3 is TGTGCCAGCAGCAAACCTGGGCGGGGACTGTTTTTT.

With regard to this clone: An end of the junction differs from the germline gene, which may be a read error. This chain links TRBV7-7 with TRBJ2-3; the D gene is possibly TRBD1 (5 bases). The CDR3 contains 15 residues. Germline CDR1 reads SSHAT; CDR2 reads FNYEAQ (reference sequence). The CDR3: CASSFLGQDTDTQYF. The CDR3 DNA is TGTGCTAGCAGCTTTTTGGGGCAGGACACAGATACGCAGTATTTT.

V usage is TRBV5-1 and J usage is TRBJ1-4; D not certain. Trimming removed 0 bases from V and 6 bases from J, with 12 bases in between. Germline V lookup: CDR1 SGHRS, CDR2 YFSETQ. This CDR3 region has 15 residues. The CDR3 is CASSLDPSGHEKLFF. The DNA of the CDR3 is TGCGCCAGCAGCTTGGATCCCAGCGGCCATGAAAAACTGTTTTTT.